This TCR beta chain was sequenced in a study of cytomegalovirus exposure and HLA in healthy donors. Trimming left V 6 bases short and J 6 bases short, with 11 bases between. Looked up from germline, CDR1 is WNHNN and CDR2 is SYGVQD (reference sequence). CDR3 length: 13 amino acids. This clone was detected only a few times. TCRdb's copy holds only in-frame clones and misses some; the assay was immunoSEQ multiplex PCR. The sample has about 240,000 clones, about 90% seen once; the top ten hold around 1.2%. The material sequenced was PBMCs. This chain joins TRBV10-1 and TRBJ2-2, with a weak D call TRBD2 (6 bases). This TCR was sampled from a woman aged 25 to 39 in good health and CMV-seropositive. The CDR3 DNA reads as TGCGCCAGCAGGACTAGTCGGCCCGGGGAGCTGTTTTTT. It yields the protein CASRTSRPGELFF.